Given below is one T cell receptor beta chain in context. In the study's own analysis: Estimates of nucleated cell counts were drawn from the amplification of reference gene primers. TCRdb keeps only in-frame clones here, not all; method: immunoSEQ multiplex PCR. V and J calls and clone size are given by that table; D and trimming were obtained from the DNA. The sample carries roughly 140,000 clones, 84% recorded once. V was clipped by 7 bases and J by 3 bases, with 16 bases between them. CDR3 length: 14 residues. CDR1 is SGHAT, CDR2 FQNNGV, per germline. This sample was included in a study of blood T cell repertoires in COVID-19. Across the whole study: The samples span acute and convalescent COVID-19 from the United States, Italy and Spain. The cDNA or gDNA used as material had been derived from T cells, B-cell-depleted T cells, or PBMCs.

The specimen sequenced was peripheral blood. This TCR was recovered from a human donor in a cohort sampled during active COVID-19. The chain recombines TRBV11-2 with TRBJ2-7, with a weak D call TRBD1 (6 bases). The CDR3 DNA sequence: TGTGCCAGCAACCTCGCCGGGACAAACTACGAGCAGTACTTC. Protein: CASNLAGTNYEQYF.